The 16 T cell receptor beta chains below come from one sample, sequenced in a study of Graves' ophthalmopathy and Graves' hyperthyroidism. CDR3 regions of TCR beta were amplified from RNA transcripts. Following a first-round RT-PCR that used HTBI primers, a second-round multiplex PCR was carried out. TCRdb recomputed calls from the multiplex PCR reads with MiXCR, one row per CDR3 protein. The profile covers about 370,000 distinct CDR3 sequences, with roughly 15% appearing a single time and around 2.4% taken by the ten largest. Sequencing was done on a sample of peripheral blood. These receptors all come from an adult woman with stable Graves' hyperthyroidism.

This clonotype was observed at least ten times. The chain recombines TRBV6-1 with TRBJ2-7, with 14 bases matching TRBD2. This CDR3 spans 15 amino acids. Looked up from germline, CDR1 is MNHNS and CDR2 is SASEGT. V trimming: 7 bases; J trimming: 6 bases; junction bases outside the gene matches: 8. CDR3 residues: CASKLFGTSGSEQYF. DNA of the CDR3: TGTGCCAGCAAGCTTTTCGGGACTAGCGGGAGCGAGCAGTACTTC.

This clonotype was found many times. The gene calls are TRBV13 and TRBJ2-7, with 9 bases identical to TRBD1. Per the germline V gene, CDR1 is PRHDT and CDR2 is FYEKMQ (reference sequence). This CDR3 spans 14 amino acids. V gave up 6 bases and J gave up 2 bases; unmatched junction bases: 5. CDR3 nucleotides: TGTGCCAGCAGTACAGGGGGCGCCGCCTACGAGCAGTACTTC. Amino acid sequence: CASSTGGAAYEQYF.

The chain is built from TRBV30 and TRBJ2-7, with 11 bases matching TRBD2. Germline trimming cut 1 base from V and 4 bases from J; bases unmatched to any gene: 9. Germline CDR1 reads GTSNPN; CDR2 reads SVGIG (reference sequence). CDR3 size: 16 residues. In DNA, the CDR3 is TGTGCCTGGAGTGGGGTAGCGGGAGGGTCTACGTACGAGCAGTACTTC. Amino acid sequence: CAWSGVAGGSTYEQYF.

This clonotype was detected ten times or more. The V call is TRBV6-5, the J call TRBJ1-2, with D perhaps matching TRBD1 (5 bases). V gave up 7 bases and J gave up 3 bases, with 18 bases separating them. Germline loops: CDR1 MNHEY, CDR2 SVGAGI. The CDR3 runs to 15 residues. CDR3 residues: CASTETTASYYGYTF. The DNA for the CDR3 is TGTGCCAGCACCGAGACGACAGCCAGTTACTATGGCTACACCTTC.

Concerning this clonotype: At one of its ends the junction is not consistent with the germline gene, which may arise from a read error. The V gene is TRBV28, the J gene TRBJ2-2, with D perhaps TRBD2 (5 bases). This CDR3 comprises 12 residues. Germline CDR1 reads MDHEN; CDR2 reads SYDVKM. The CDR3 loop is CASSLNTGELCF. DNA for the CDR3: TGTGCCAGCAGTTTAAACACCGGGGAGCTGTGTTTT.

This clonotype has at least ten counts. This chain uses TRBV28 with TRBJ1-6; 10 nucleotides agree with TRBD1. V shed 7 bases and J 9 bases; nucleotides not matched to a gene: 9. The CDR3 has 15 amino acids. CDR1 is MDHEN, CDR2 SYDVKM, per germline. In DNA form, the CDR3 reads TGTGCCAGCAATTCGGTGAGGACAGGGGGTTCACCCCTCCACTTT. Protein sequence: CASNSVRTGGSPLHF.

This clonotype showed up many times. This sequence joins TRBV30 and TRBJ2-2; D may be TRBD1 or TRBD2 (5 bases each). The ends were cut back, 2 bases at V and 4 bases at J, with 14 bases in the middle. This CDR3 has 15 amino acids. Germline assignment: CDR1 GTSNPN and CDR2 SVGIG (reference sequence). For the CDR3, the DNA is TGTGCCTGGAGTCTCGGGGCTCAGGTCACCGGGGAGCTGTTTTTT. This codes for CAWSLGAQVTGELFF.

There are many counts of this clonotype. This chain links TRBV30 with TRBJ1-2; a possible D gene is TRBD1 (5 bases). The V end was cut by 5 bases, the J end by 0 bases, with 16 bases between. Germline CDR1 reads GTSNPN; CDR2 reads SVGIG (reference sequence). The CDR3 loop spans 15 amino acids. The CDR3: CAWGRQGLPNYGYTF. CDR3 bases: TGTGCCTGGGGCCGGCAGGGACTTCCTAACTATGGCTACACCTTC.

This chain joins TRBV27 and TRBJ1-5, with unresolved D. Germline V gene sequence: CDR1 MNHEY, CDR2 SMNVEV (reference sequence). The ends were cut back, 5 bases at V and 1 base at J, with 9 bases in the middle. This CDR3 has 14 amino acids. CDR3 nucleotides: TGTGCCAGCAGTATGGACGCGAGCAATCAGCCCCAGCATTTT. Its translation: CASSMDASNQPQHF.

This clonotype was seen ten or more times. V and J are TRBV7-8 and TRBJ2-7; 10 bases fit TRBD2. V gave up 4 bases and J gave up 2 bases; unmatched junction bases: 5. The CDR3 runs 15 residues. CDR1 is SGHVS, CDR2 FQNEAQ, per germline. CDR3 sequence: CASSSGLAETYEQYF. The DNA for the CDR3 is TGTGCCAGCAGCTCTGGACTAGCGGAGACCTACGAGCAGTACTTC.

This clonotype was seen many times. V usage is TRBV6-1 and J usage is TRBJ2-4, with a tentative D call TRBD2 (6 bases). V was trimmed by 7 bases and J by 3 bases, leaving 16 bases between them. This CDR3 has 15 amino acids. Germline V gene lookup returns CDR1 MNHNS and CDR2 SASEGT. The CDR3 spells CASTEGRSNKNIQYF. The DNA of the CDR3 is TGTGCCAGCACGGAGGGTAGGAGTAACAAAAACATTCAGTACTTC.

The CDR3 DNA follows: TGTGCCAGCAGTGAAGTCGGAACACTGTATAATTCACCCCTCCACTTT. Its translation is CASSEVGTLYNSPLHF. This chain connects TRBV6-1 to TRBJ1-6; D gene unclear. The CDR3 has 16 residues. V lost 1 base, J lost 4 bases, and 11 bases lay in between. Germline V gene data show CDR1 as MNHNS and CDR2 as SASEGT.

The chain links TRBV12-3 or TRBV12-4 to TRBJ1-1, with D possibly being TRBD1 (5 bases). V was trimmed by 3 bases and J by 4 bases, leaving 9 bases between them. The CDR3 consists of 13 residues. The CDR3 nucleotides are TGTGCCAGCAGTTTTGGGGGTTTCACTGAAGCTTTCTTT. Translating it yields CASSFGGFTEAFF.

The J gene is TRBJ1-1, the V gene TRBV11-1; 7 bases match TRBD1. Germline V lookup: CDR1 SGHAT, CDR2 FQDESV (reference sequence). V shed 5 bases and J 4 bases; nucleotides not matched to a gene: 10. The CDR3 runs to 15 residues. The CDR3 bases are TGTGCCAGCAGCATCCGACAGGGAGAAACCACTGAAGCTTTCTTT. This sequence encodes CASSIRQGETTEAFF.

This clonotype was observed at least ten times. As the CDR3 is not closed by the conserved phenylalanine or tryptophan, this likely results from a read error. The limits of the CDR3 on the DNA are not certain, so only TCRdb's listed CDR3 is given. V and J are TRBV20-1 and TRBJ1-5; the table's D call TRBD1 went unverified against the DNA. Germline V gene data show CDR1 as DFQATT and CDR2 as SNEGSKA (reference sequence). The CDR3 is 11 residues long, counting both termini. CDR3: CSARKNRDSAL.

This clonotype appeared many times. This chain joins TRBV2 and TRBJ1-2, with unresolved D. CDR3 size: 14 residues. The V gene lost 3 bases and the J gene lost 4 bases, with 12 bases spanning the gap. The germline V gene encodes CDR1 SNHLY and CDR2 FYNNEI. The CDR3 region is CASSDHSIIYGYTF. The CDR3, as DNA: TGTGCCAGCAGTGATCACAGTATTATCTATGGCTACACCTTC.